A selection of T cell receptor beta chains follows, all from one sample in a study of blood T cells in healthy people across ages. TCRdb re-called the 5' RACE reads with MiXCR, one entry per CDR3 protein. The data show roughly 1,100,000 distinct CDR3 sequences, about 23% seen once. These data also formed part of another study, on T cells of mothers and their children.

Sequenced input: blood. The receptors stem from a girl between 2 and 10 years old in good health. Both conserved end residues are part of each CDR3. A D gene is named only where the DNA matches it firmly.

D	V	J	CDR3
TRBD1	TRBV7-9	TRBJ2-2	CASSFEGAIGELFF
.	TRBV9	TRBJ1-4	CASSVEGTGNEKLFF
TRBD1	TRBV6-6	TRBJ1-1	CASRIQGTNTEAFF
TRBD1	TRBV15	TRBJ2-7	CATSSGTGYEQYF
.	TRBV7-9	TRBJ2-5	CASSLSDGSQETQYF
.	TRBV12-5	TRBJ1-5	CASGPPGQPQHF
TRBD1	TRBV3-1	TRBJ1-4	CASSPLPGTGEEKLFF
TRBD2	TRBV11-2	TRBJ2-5	CASSLEWTSGKETQYF
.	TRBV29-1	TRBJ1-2	CSVEAQGGGYTF
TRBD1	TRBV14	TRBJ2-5	CASSQRDRGWDQETQYF
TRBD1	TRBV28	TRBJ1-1	CASSTILGQGDTEAFF
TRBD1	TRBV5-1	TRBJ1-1	CASSSEGAPKAFF
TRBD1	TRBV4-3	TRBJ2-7	CASSQDRGSNYEQYF
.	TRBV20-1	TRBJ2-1	CSAGGGLYNEQFF
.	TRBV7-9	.	CASSLGFGSATANEQFF
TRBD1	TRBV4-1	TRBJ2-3	CASRYRDRGEDTQYF
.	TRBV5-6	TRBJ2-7	CASSLQPTYEQYF
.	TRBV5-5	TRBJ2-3	CASSSGEVDTQYF
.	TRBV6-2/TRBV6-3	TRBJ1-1	CASSYVPVRSTEAFF
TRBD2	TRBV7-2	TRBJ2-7	CASSPLTSGGIYEQYF
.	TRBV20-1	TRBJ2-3	CSASGSRIGTDTQYF
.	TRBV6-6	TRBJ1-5	CASSFSGREPQHF
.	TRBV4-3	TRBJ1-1	CASSQDNFVARGTEAFF
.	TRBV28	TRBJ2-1	CASGDVGDPEPWTHNEQFF
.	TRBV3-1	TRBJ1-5	CASSQGPPAQPQQF
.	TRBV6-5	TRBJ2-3	CASRLTRDPIDTQYF
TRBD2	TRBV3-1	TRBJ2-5	CASSQEAVAGVGEQETQYF